Listed below are T cell receptor beta chains from one sample, sequenced in a study of cytomegalovirus exposure and HLA in healthy donors. Method: immunoSEQ multiplex PCR; TCRdb's copy keeps in-frame clones and lacks some. The repertoire holds about 130,000 clones, 17% seen once, with about 2.6% in the top ten. The source material was PBMCs. Receptor source: a female donor in good health and CMV-seropositive. The CDR3 runs from the conserved cysteine through the conserved F or W. The D gene is left open where the match is weak. Rows may omit the clone size; those that give it use once, few, many or a size class.

d_gene,abundance,j_gene,v_gene,CDR3nt,CDR3aa
TRBD2,-,TRBJ2-2,TRBV10-3,TGTGCCATCAGTGATCTCCTAGCGGGAAACACCTGGGAGCTGTTTTTT,CAISDLLAGNTWELFF
-,few,TRBJ2-7,TRBV6-6,TGTGCCAGCAGTTACTTATATGCGGCTAAATGGCAGTACTTC,CASSYLYAAKWQYF
-,few,TRBJ1-5,TRBV20-1,TGCAGTGCATCTGGCAATCAGCCCCAGCATTTT,CSASGNQPQHF
-,few,TRBJ1-6,TRBV2,TGTGCCAGCAGTCGGAGCATTTCCTATAATTCACCCCTCCACTTT,CASSRSISYNSPLHF
-,-,TRBJ2-7,TRBV5-1,TGCGCCAGCAGCTTGGCCGACAGTTTCTCCTACGAGCAGTACTTC,CASSLADSFSYEQYF
-,-,TRBJ1-2,TRBV7-2,TGTGCCAGCAGCTCACGGACAATTAGTCCTCGCGGCTACACCTTC,CASSSRTISPRGYTF
-,few,TRBJ1-1,TRBV28,TGTGCCAGCACCGAACCGTTCCGGGGGGGCCACACTGAAGCTTTCTTT,CASTEPFRGGHTEAFF
-,-,TRBJ2-5,TRBV29-1,TGCAGCGCCCGACAGAACCCCCAAGAGACCCAGTACTTC,CSARQNPQETQYF
TRBD1,few,TRBJ2-3,TRBV7-2,TGTGCCAGCAGCTTAGTCGGGACAGGGATCACAGATACGCAGTATTTT,CASSLVGTGITDTQYF
-,few,TRBJ2-5,TRBV7-7,TGTGCTAGCAGCTTAGGCGGGGTCCAAGAGACCCAGTACTTC,CASSLGGVQETQYF
TRBD1,-,TRBJ1-4,TRBV11-2,TGTGCCAGCGGGCAGGGGGCTGTATCGGAAAAACTGTTTTTT,CASGQGAVSEKLFF
TRBD2,few,TRBJ2-2,TRBV28,TGTGCCAGCAGTTCTCCGGGACTAACTACCGGGGAGCTGTTTTTT,CASSSPGLTTGELFF
-,-,TRBJ2-1,TRBV6-5,TGTGCCAGCAGTTACGGAGGCTACAGTTCCGATGAGCAGTTCTTC,CASSYGGYSSDEQFF
TRBD2,few,TRBJ2-1,TRBV10-3,TGTGCCATCAGTGCCCCGGTCGGGCTAGCGGGCTCCAGCTCCTACAATGAGCAGTTCTTC,CAISAPVGLAGSSSYNEQFF
-,-,TRBJ2-3,TRBV15,TGTGCCACCAGCAAGGAGGCGGCAGATACGCAGTATTTT,CATSKEAADTQYF
-,many,TRBJ2-3,TRBV5-1,TGCGCCAGCAGATGGTACTCTGAAGATACGCAGTATTTT,CASRWYSEDTQYF
-,-,TRBJ2-1,TRBV29-1,TGCAGCTACAGGGCCTCCTACAATGAGCAGTTCTTC,CSYRASYNEQFF
TRBD1,-,TRBJ1-5,TRBV28,TGTGCCAGCAAACTCGACAGGGCGGATCAGCCCCAGCATTTT,CASKLDRADQPQHF
-,few,TRBJ1-1,TRBV2,TGTGCCAGCAGGAGGGAGGGAGTTGGCACTGAAGCTTTCTTT,CASRREGVGTEAFF
-,few,TRBJ1-2,TRBV9,TGTGCCAGCAGCGTCCGCCCACAGGGCAACTATGGCTACACCTTC,CASSVRPQGNYGYTF
-,-,TRBJ2-4,TRBV4-2,TGTGCCAGCAGCCAAGATGAGGGAATTAACATTCAGTACTTC,CASSQDEGINIQYF
TRBD2,few,TRBJ2-5,TRBV19,TGTGCCAGTAGTCCTAGCGGGAGGGCGGTAGAGACCCAGTACTTC,CASSPSGRAVETQYF
-,-,TRBJ1-2,TRBV27,TGTGCCAGCAGGGTAACTGGGGCCTATGGCTACACCTTC,CASRVTGAYGYTF
-,-,TRBJ1-5,TRBV7-8,TGTGCCAGCAGCTTAGCCCTTATCATAGCCGGGCCCCAGCATTTT,CASSLALIIAGPQHF
TRBD1,few,TRBJ2-5,TRBV7-7,TGTGCTAGCAGCTTATTAGGGGGGACAGGGATCGAGACCCAGTACTTC,CASSLLGGTGIETQYF
TRBD1,few,TRBJ2-1,TRBV27,TGTGCCAGCAGTTTATCCATGACAGGGGGCGAATTCTTC,CASSLSMTGGEFF
TRBD1,few,TRBJ1-5,TRBV12-5,TGTGCTAGTGGTTTAGGACAGGGGTTAAATCAGCCCCAGCATTTT,CASGLGQGLNQPQHF
-,-,TRBJ2-1,TRBV27,TGTGCCAGCAGTCCAGGGCGGTACAATGAGCAGTTCTTC,CASSPGRYNEQFF
TRBD1,-,TRBJ1-4,TRBV29-1,TGCAGCGTTGTGAGGACAGGGGGTGAAAAACTGTTTTTT,CSVVRTGGEKLFF
-,few,TRBJ1-6,TRBV7-2,TGTGCCAGCAGCTTAAAGGGGAACACCTATAATTCACCCCTCCACTTT,CASSLKGNTYNSPLHF
TRBD1,-,TRBJ1-4,TRBV2,TGTGCCAGTGACAGACAGGGGGCAACTAATGAAAAACTGTTTTTT,CASDRQGATNEKLFF
-,-,TRBJ1-2,TRBV30,TGTGCCTGGAGTCACCCCTCCGGGCGGGGGCCGCATGGCTACACCTTC,CAWSHPSGRGPHGYTF
TRBD2,-,TRBJ2-1,TRBV4-3,TGCGCCAGCAGCCAAGATATTGGGCTAGCGGGAGGATCTGAGCAGTTCTTC,CASSQDIGLAGGSEQFF
-,-,TRBJ1-2,TRBV12-5,TGTGCTAGTGGCTCGCGGGCCCCTGCCCTCTATGGCTACACCTTC,CASGSRAPALYGYTF
-,-,TRBJ1-2,TRBV27,TGTGCCAGCAGTTTATTCGCAGTCACGAACTATGGCTACACCTTC,CASSLFAVTNYGYTF
-,-,TRBJ2-1,TRBV6-1,TGTGCCAGCAGTGAACCGGGACTTTGGAATGAGCAGTTCTTC,CASSEPGLWNEQFF
-,-,TRBJ1-1,TRBV5-1,TGCGCCAGCAGCCCCGGTTTGGGGGGGGCTATCATGAACACTGAAGCTTTCTTT,CASSPGLGGAIMNTEAFF
TRBD1,few,TRBJ1-5,TRBV28,TGTGCCAGCGGACAGGGGGTTCGGAATCAGCCCCAGCATTTT,CASGQGVRNQPQHF
-,few,TRBJ2-7,TRBV29-1,TGCAGCGCCACGGACAGCTATAGCTCCTACGAGCAGTACTTC,CSATDSYSSYEQYF
-,few,TRBJ1-1,TRBV5-1,TGCGCCAGCTCCCTCCAGGGCACCAAGAACACTGAAGCTTTCTTT,CASSLQGTKNTEAFF
TRBD1,-,TRBJ1-1,TRBV5-6,TGTGCCACAGCGCCCGGGACAGGCTTCATGAACACTGAAGCTTTCTTT,CATAPGTGFMNTEAFF
TRBD1,few,TRBJ1-6,TRBV5-6,TGTGCCAGCAGACGGGGACAGGGCGCCTATAATTCACCCCTCCACTTT,CASRRGQGAYNSPLHF
TRBD1,-,TRBJ2-1,TRBV7-8,TGTGCCAGCGTCCCGGGACAGGGGGTCCATGAGCAGTTCTTC,CASVPGQGVHEQFF
-,few,TRBJ1-1,TRBV6-5,TGTGCCACCCTAGTGGGGGCCGACAGTACTGAAGCTTTCTTT,CATLVGADSTEAFF
-,-,TRBJ1-1,TRBV6-6,TGTGCCAGCAGTCGAGGTAGGGGGAACACTGAAGCTTTCTTT,CASSRGRGNTEAFF
TRBD1,-,TRBJ1-4,TRBV5-6,TGTGCCAGCAGCTCAGCTCAGGGGGCTGTCGAAAAACTGTTTTTT,CASSSAQGAVEKLFF
TRBD2,-,TRBJ2-3,TRBV9,TGTGCCAGCAGCGTAGCTAGCGGGATAGCAGATACGCAGTATTTT,CASSVASGIADTQYF